One and the same sample provided the 32 T cell receptor beta chains below, sequenced in a study of blood T cell repertoires in COVID-19. This table comes from immunoSEQ multiplex PCR, and its TCRdb copy is limited to in-frame clones, with some not included. The table records 350,000 or so clones, about nine tenths of them present only once. Source material: PBMCs or T cells enriched from blood (not recorded which). These receptors were taken from a woman between 25 and 40 years old who had been exposed to COVID-19.

The J gene is TRBJ2-2, the V gene TRBV27; D gene ambiguous. The CDR3 covers 13 residues. V was pared by 1 base and J by 4 bases, with 4 bases between. CDR1 is MNHEY and CDR2 is SMNVEV in the germline V gene (reference sequence). The CDR3 nucleotides read TGTGCCAGCAGTTTATTCAGCACCGGGGAGCTGTTTTTT. Translation gives CASSLFSTGELFF.

This chain links TRBV19 with TRBJ1-2, with a tentative D call TRBD1 (5 bases). V was clipped by 3 bases and J by 4 bases, with 9 bases between them. The V gene's germline CDR1 is LNHDA and CDR2 SQIVND (reference sequence). This CDR3 has 13 amino acids. The CDR3 spells CASSIQGSYGYTF. CDR3 coding DNA: TGTGCCAGTAGTATTCAGGGTTCCTATGGCTACACCTTC.

V gene TRBV5-1 combines with J gene TRBJ2-3; the match to TRBD2 covers 12 bases. CDR1 SGHRS and CDR2 YFSETQ come from the germline V gene. There are 15 residues in the CDR3. V shed 5 bases, J shed 3 bases, and the junction held 4 bases outside the gene matches. The CDR3 DNA follows: TGCGCCAGCAGTAGACTAGCGGGAGAAACAGATACGCAGTATTTT. Translating it yields CASSRLAGETDTQYF.

The chain links TRBV7-3 to TRBJ1-1, with D tentatively TRBD1 (6 bases). The CDR3 has 16 residues. V was pared by 0 bases and J by 3 bases, with 14 bases between. Germline CDR1 and CDR2: SGHTA and FQGTGA. As DNA, the CDR3 is TGTGCCAGCAGCTTAACCGGCGGGGGCGGGCACACTGAAGCTTTCTTT. This translates into CASSLTGGGGHTEAFF.

V gene TRBV6-1 combines with J gene TRBJ1-1; D gene uncertain. Trimming pared 3 bases from V and 1 base from J, leaving 6 bases between. The CDR3 spans 13 residues. CDR1 is MNHNS and CDR2 is SASEGT in the germline V gene. Here the CDR3 reads CASSDTTNTEAFF. The CDR3 nucleotides read TGTGCCAGCAGTGACACTACGAACACTGAAGCTTTCTTT.

The V and J genes are TRBV7-2 and TRBJ2-5; TRBD2 matches 9 bases. Germline V CDR1 and CDR2: SGHTA, FQGNSA. After removal of 1 base from V and 2 bases from J, the junction contained 2 bases not matched to a gene. The CDR3 has 15 amino acids. The CDR3: CASSLGAGGQETQYF. The CDR3 region has the DNA TGTGCCAGCAGCTTAGGGGCGGGAGGGCAAGAGACCCAGTACTTC.

This clone has a handful of counts. The V gene is TRBV28, the J gene TRBJ2-5; D gene ambiguous. Trimming took off 2 bases at V and 1 base at J, with 5 bases between the two ends. Germline V gene sequence: CDR1 MDHEN, CDR2 SYDVKM. The CDR3 consists of 13 residues. The CDR3 loop reads CASSLVAQETQYF. CDR3 in DNA: TGTGCCAGCAGTTTAGTGGCCCAAGAGACCCAGTACTTC.

The genes are TRBV19 and TRBJ2-2, with 9 positions matching TRBD1. J was trimmed by 3 bases and V by 1 base; bases with no gene match: 6. The CDR3 sequence is 17 residues long. CDR1 is LNHDA and CDR2 is SQIVND in the germline V gene (reference sequence). In nucleotides, the CDR3 is TGTGCCAGTAGTATAGGCCGACAGGGGGGCTACACCGGGGAGCTGTTTTTT. Its protein is CASSIGRQGGYTGELFF. The entire variable domain, with the rest obtained from reference TRBV19 and TRBJ2-2, is as follows: DGGITQSPKYLFRKEGQNVTLSCEQNLNHDAMYWYRQDPGQGLRLIYYSQIVNDFQKGDIAEGYSVSREKKESFPLTVTSAQKNPTAFYLCASSIGRQGGYTGELFFGEGSRLTVL.

J is TRBJ2-3 and V is TRBV9, with D hard to call. The CDR3 extends over 13 amino acids. V was trimmed by 3 bases and J by 6 bases, leaving 11 bases between them. The V gene's germline CDR1 is SGDLS and CDR2 YYNGEE. The CDR3: CASSAAKLDTQYF. The DNA for the CDR3 is TGTGCCAGCAGCGCCGCTAAGTTGGATACGCAGTATTTT. Together with reference TRBV9 and TRBJ2-3, the CDR3 gives the full variable domain: DSGVTQTPKHLITATGQRVTLRCSPRSGDLSVYWYQQSLDQGLQFLIQYYNGEERAKGNILERFSAQQFPDLHSELNLSSLELGDSALYFCASSAAKLDTQYFGPGTRLTVL.

CDR3 in DNA: TGTGCCAGCAGAAATCCGGGACAGGGGGATTCCGGGGAGCTGTTTTTT. Residues: CASRNPGQGDSGELFF. This chain uses TRBV28 with TRBJ2-2; 11 bases fit TRBD1. V trimming: 6 bases; J trimming: 6 bases; junction bases outside the gene matches: 9. This CDR3 contains 16 residues. Germline values: CDR1 MDHEN, CDR2 SYDVKM.

This clone appeared once. The genes are TRBV5-1 and TRBJ2-7, with 7 bases that match TRBD2. The V gene end was trimmed by 5 bases and the J gene end by 7 bases; junction bases not matched to a gene: 6. The CDR3 contains 12 residues. Per germline, CDR1 SGHRS and CDR2 YFSETQ. The CDR3 sequence: CASRPPGGEQYF. The CDR3 DNA reads TGCGCCAGCAGGCCGCCGGGGGGAGAGCAGTACTTC.

Of note for this clone: The same CDR3 can be traced to other DNA sequences in this sample. Written as DNA, the CDR3 is TGTGCCAGCAGCTTGCGGTACGAGCAGTACTTC. This codes for CASSLRYEQYF. The chain has TRBV7-9 and TRBJ2-7; D is unclear. The V gene's germline CDR1 is SEHNR and CDR2 FQNEAQ (reference sequence). The CDR3 has 11 residues. V lost 3 bases to trimming and J lost 4 bases, with 4 bases between them.

This chain uses TRBV28 with TRBJ1-5, with 7 bases matching TRBD1. In germline, CDR1 is MDHEN, CDR2 SYDVKM. V was clipped by 6 bases and J by 6 bases; unmatched bases: 5. The CDR3 sequence is 13 residues long. CDR3 protein: CASRGTVAQPQHF. In DNA form, the CDR3 reads TGTGCCAGCAGGGGGACAGTGGCTCAGCCCCAGCATTTT.

CDR3 sequence reads: CASSPYLAASTDTQYF. CDR3 sequence (DNA): TGTGCCAGCAGCCCTTACCTAGCCGCTAGCACAGATACGCAGTATTTT. The chain is built from TRBV7-3 and TRBJ2-3; TRBD2 is a possible D gene (5 bases). Germline-derived CDR1 and CDR2 are SGHTA and FQGTGA. This CDR3 spans 16 amino acids. With 5 bases removed from V and 0 bases from J, the gap between germline ends came to 15 bases.

The V gene is TRBV7-6, the J gene TRBJ2-5, with 7 positions matching TRBD2. Germline V CDR1 and CDR2: SGHVS, FNYEAQ. Losses at the gene ends were 5 bases for V and 3 bases for J; bases not matched to a gene: 21. This CDR3 has 19 amino acids. In DNA form, the CDR3 reads TGTGCCAGCAGCCCCGGGGGGTTAGCGAAACTAGAGGCTGAAGAGACCCAGTACTTC. This codes for CASSPGGLAKLEAEETQYF.

The chain combines TRBV7-9 with TRBJ2-5; 8 bases match TRBD1. Germline loops: CDR1 SEHNR, CDR2 FQNEAQ (reference sequence). Trimming took 3 bases from V and 5 from J; bases not matched to a gene: 5. CDR3 length: 14 residues. Written as DNA, the CDR3 is TGTGCCAGCAGCTTCAGGGGGCCTGAGGAGACCCAGTACTTC. It translates to CASSFRGPEETQYF.

J is TRBJ1-2 and V is TRBV7-2, with D possibly being TRBD1 (5 bases). The germline V gene encodes CDR1 SGHTA and CDR2 FQGNSA. Trimming took off 4 bases at V and 8 bases at J, with 14 bases between the two ends. The CDR3 loop spans 13 amino acids. This CDR3 is CASSSTGTYGYTF. Here the CDR3 DNA reads TGTGCCAGCAGCTCAACAGGTACTTACGGCTACACCTTC.

The chain has TRBV5-1 and TRBJ2-1, with TRBD2 matching 7 bases. With 4 bases clipped from V and 5 bases from J, the junction kept 9 bases outside the gene matches. Germline CDR1 SGHRS, CDR2 YFSETQ. CDR3 length equals 15 residues. CDR3 sequence: CASSANLGRNNEQFF. CDR3 nucleotide sequence: TGCGCCAGCAGCGCTAACCTCGGGAGGAACAATGAGCAGTTCTTC.

The genes are TRBV30 and TRBJ1-3, with D maybe TRBD1 (6 bases). In germline, CDR1 is GTSNPN, CDR2 SVGIG (reference sequence). V was pared by 3 bases and J by 0 bases, with 12 bases between. This CDR3 contains 15 residues. CDR3: CAWSFDRSSGNTIYF. CDR3 bases: TGTGCCTGGAGCTTTGACAGGAGCTCTGGAAACACCATATATTTT.

The V gene is TRBV20-1, the J gene TRBJ1-6, with 7 bases lining up with TRBD1. The length of the CDR3 is 15 residues. The V segment lost 3 bases and the J segment 8 bases; nucleotides outside the gene matches: 10. Germline values: CDR1 DFQATT, CDR2 SNEGSKA (reference sequence). The CDR3, as DNA: TGCAGTGCTAGTAGGGGGCGCATAGGTGATTCACCCCTCCACTTT. This encodes CSASRGRIGDSPLHF.

The CDR3 spells CASSVGVGQGRQTIYF. The CDR3 DNA sequence: TGTGCCAGCAGCGTAGGTGTAGGACAGGGACGTCAGACCATATATTTT. The chain carries TRBV9 and TRBJ1-3; 8 nucleotides agree with TRBD1. The CDR3 consists of 16 residues. CDR1 SGDLS and CDR2 YYNGEE come from the germline V gene. V dropped 0 bases and J dropped 10; count of bases not matched to a gene: 12.

The chain links TRBV7-8 to TRBJ2-6, with D tentatively TRBD1 (6 bases). Deletions cut 1 base from V and 0 bases from J, with 19 bases between. The CDR3 contains 20 residues. CDR1 and CDR2 from the germline V gene are SGHVS and FQNEAQ. CDR3 sequence reads: CASSLEDSSYYYSGANVLTF. The CDR3 DNA reads TGTGCCAGCAGCTTAGAGGACAGCTCCTACTATTACTCTGGGGCCAACGTCCTGACTTTC.

The chain has TRBV19 and TRBJ2-7; the match to TRBD1 covers 8 bases. V trimming: 5 bases; J trimming: 1 base; junction bases outside the gene matches: 7. This CDR3 is built from 15 residues. Germline values: CDR1 LNHDA, CDR2 SQIVND (reference sequence). CDR3 DNA: TGTGCCAGTAGTGTCCGGACAGGGAATTCCTACGAGCAGTACTTC. This encodes CASSVRTGNSYEQYF.

The chain employs TRBV5-1 and TRBJ2-3; 8 positions agree with TRBD2. Trimming removed 4 bases from V and 4 bases from J; junction bases left unmatched: 5. CDR3 length: 14 residues. Germline V CDR1 and CDR2: SGHRS, YFSETQ. The CDR3, as DNA: TGCGCCAGCAGCGGGACTAGTGTCGCAGATACGCAGTATTTT. Translating gives CASSGTSVADTQYF.

J is TRBJ1-4 and V is TRBV15, with no clear D. Trimming shortened V by 3 bases and J by 8 bases, and 7 bases separated the two germline ends. Germline V gives CDR1 LNHNV, CDR2 YYDKDF (reference sequence). The CDR3 extends over 12 amino acids. CDR3: CATSRAQEKLFF. For the CDR3, the DNA is TGTGCCACCAGCAGGGCCCAGGAAAAACTGTTTTTT.

The J gene is TRBJ1-1, the V gene TRBV7-6; unclear D gene. CDR3 length: 14 residues. Trimming left V 3 bases short and J 0 bases short, with 8 bases between. Germline values: CDR1 SGHVS, CDR2 FNYEAQ. The CDR3 spells CASSFQAMNTEAFF. CDR3 bases: TGTGCCAGCAGCTTTCAGGCTATGAACACTGAAGCTTTCTTT. The full variable domain, completed using reference TRBV7-6 and TRBJ1-1, is GAGVSQSPRYKVTKRGQDVALRCDPISGHVSLYWYRQALGQGPEFLTYFNYEAQQDKSGLPNDRFSAERPEGSISTLTIQRTEQRDSAMYRCASSFQAMNTEAFFGQGTRLTVV.

The chain uses TRBV5-8 and TRBJ2-2, with D possibly matching TRBD2 (5 bases). Germline CDR1 SGHTS, CDR2 YDEGEE. The CDR3 has 12 amino acids. The V and J ends lost 2 bases and 7 bases respectively, with 6 bases between them. In nucleotides, the CDR3 is TGTGCCAGCAGCTTACTAGACGGGGAGCTGTTTTTT. Its translation is CASSLLDGELFF.

The chain uses TRBV10-3 and TRBJ2-1, with 7 nucleotides matching TRBD2. Germline CDR1 reads ENHRY; CDR2 reads SYGVKD. The length of the CDR3 is 14 residues. Trimming cost V 7 bases and J 1 base; bases outside gene matches: 4. Here the CDR3 reads CAIKGLESYNEQFF. The CDR3 nucleotides are TGTGCCATCAAAGGACTAGAATCCTACAATGAGCAGTTCTTC.

This chain joins TRBV29-1 and TRBJ1-1; D is possibly TRBD1 (6 bases). V was shortened by 2 bases and J by 2 bases, with 9 bases between the two germline ends. CDR3 length equals 13 residues. Germline lookup yields CDR1 SQVTM and CDR2 ANQGSEA. The CDR3 reads CSVETGLNTEAFF. The DNA of the CDR3 is TGCAGCGTTGAAACAGGGCTTAACACTGAAGCTTTCTTT.

This chain uses TRBV7-9 with TRBJ1-5, with 9 positions matching TRBD1. The V segment lost 5 bases and the J segment 6 bases; nucleotides outside the gene matches: 11. Germline V gives CDR1 SEHNR, CDR2 FQNEAQ (reference sequence). There are 16 residues in the CDR3. In DNA form, the CDR3 reads TGTGCCAGCAGCCGTTGGGGCGGGACAGGGCTTCAGCCCCAGCATTTT. Translation: CASSRWGGTGLQPQHF.

This chain links TRBV3-1 (or the pseudogene TRBV3-2) with TRBJ1-1; D not resolved. This CDR3 comprises 13 residues. Trimming left V 6 bases short and J 1 base short, with 9 bases between. From germline, CDR1 is LGHDT and CDR2 YNNKEL (reference sequence). The CDR3 loop reads CASSPSWNTEAFF. DNA of the CDR3: TGTGCCAGCAGTCCATCATGGAACACTGAAGCTTTCTTT.

The rearrangement links TRBV10-1 to TRBJ1-2; 8 bases fit TRBD1. The CDR3 totals 15 residues. J was trimmed by 11 bases and V by 4 bases; bases with no gene match: 15. Germline CDR1 and CDR2: WNHNN and SYGVQD (reference sequence). The CDR3 coding sequence is TGCGCCAGCAGTGCCGACAGGGGTGGCGGACGTGGGTACACCTTC. Translated, it gives CASSADRGGGRGYTF.